This record covers a single T cell receptor (beta chain). The antigen is undetermined. The CDR3 runs 15 residues. The germline V gene encodes CDR1 SNHLY and CDR2 FYNNEI. Trimming removed 5 bases at V and 4 bases at J, with 18 bases between. This record belongs to a study of cytomegalovirus exposure and HLA in healthy donors. Study results and caveats: Later analysis indicated greater clonal expansion among HLA-associated TCR beta chains than among equally common other chains. Reportedly, HLA-A and HLA-B alleles of most subjects were accurately predicted from TCR beta. Researchers left out some V segments, among them TRBV6-2 and TRBV6-3, as indistinguishable.

Amplification used 60 Vbeta primers and 13 Jbeta primers. Only in-frame clones appear in the TCRdb table, and some are missing; sequencing was by immunoSEQ multiplex PCR. The sample lists 150,000 to 200,000 clones; approximately 82% were seen once. This receptor was taken from a male donor in good health and CMV-seronegative. Sequencing input: PBMCs. The V call is TRBV2, the J call TRBJ2-7; tentatively, D is TRBD1 (6 bases). CDR3 protein: CASSRSLGAQYEQYF. Here the CDR3 DNA reads TGTGCCAGCAGTCGAAGTTTGGGGGCGCAGTACGAGCAGTACTTC.